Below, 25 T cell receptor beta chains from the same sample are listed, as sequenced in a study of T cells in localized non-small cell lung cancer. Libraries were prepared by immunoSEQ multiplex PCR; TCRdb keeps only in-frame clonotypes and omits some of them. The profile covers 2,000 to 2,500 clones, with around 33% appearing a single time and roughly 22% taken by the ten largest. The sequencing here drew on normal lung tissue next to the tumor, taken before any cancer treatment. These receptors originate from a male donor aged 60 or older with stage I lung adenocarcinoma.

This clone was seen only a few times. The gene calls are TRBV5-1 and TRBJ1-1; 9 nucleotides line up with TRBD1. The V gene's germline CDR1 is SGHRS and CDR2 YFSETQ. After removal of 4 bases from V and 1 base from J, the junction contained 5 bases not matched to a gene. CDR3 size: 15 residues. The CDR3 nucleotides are TGCGCCAGCAGCCCCCGGGACAGGGAGAACACTGAAGCTTTCTTT. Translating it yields CASSPRDRENTEAFF.

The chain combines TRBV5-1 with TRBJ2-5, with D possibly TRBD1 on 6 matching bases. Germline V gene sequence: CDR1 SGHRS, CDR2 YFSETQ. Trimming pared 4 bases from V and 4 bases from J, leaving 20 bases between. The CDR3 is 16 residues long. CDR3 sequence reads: CASSPGTQVNSETQYF. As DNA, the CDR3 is TGCGCCAGCAGCCCCGGGACACAAGTTAATTCAGAGACCCAGTACTTC.

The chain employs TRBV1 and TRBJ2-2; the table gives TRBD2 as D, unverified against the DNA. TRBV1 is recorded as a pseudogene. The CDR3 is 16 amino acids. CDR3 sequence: CASSQEEGADTGELFF. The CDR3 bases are TGCGCCAGCAGCCAAGAGGAGGGCGCCGACACCGGGGAGCTGTTTTTT.

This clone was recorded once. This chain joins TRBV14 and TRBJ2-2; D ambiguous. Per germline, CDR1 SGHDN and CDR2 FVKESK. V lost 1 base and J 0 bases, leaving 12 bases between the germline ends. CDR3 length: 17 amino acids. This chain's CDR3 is CASSQVVGRTNTGELFF. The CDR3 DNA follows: TGTGCCAGCAGCCAAGTGGTTGGCAGAACGAACACCGGGGAGCTGTTTTTT.

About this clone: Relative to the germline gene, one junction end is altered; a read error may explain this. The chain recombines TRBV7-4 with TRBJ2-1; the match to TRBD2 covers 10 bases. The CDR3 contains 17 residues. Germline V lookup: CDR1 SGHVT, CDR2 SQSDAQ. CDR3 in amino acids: CASSVAGGGAGYNEQFF. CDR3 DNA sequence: TGTGCCAGCAGCGTAGCGGGGGGCGGGGCCGGGTACAATGAGCAGTTCTTC.

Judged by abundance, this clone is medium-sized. The CDR3 reads CASSPTSGGTNEQFF. CDR3 nucleotides: TGCGCCAGCAGTCCGACTAGCGGGGGGACCAATGAGCAGTTCTTC. The chain couples TRBV5-1 to TRBJ2-1; 13 nucleotides line up with TRBD2. With 5 bases clipped from V and 6 bases from J, the junction kept 5 bases outside the gene matches. The CDR3 consists of 15 residues. Looked up from germline, CDR1 is SGHRS and CDR2 is YFSETQ.

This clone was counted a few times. This chain's CDR3 is CASTPTGVYEQYF. As DNA, the CDR3 is TGTGCCAGCACCCCCACCGGGGTATACGAGCAGTACTTC. V gene TRBV7-2 combines with J gene TRBJ2-7; weak D call: TRBD2 (5 bases). There are 13 residues in the CDR3. V dropped 7 bases and J dropped 4 bases, with 14 bases sitting between them. Germline lookup yields CDR1 SGHTA and CDR2 FQGNSA.

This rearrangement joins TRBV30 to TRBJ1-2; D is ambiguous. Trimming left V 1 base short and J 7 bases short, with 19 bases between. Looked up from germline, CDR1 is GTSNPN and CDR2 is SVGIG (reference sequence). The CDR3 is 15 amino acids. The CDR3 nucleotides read TGTGCCTGGAGTGAAATTGGTGGGTTTACGGGTGGCTACACCTTC. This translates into CAWSEIGGFTGGYTF.

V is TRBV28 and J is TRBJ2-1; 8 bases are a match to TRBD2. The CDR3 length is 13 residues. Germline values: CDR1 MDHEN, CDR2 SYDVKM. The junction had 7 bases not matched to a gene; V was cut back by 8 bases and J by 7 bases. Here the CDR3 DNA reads TGTGCCAGCGAGCGCGGGAGGTGGAATGAGCAGTTCTTC. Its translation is CASERGRWNEQFF.

CDR3 amino acids: CSGSVFQDTGELFF. CDR3 nucleotide sequence: TGCAGCGGGTCGGTGTTCCAGGACACCGGGGAGCTGTTTTTT. The chain has TRBV29-1 and TRBJ2-2, with unresolved D. Trimming stripped 7 bases from V and 3 bases from J, with 15 bases between. CDR1 and CDR2 from the germline V gene are SQVTM and ANQGSEA. The CDR3 is made up of 14 amino acids.

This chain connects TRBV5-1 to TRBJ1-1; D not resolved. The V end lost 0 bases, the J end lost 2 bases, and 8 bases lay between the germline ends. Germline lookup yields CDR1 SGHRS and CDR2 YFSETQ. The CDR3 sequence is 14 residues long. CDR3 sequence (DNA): TGCGCCAGCAGCTTGGGAGGGTTCAACACTGAAGCTTTCTTT. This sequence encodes CASSLGGFNTEAFF.

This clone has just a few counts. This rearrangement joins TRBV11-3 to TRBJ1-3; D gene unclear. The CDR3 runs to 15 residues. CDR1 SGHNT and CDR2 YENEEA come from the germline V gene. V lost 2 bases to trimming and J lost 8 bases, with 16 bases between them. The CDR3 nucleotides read TGTGCCAGCAGCTTATCGAGGTTTGGCTCAGACACCATATATTTT. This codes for CASSLSRFGSDTIYF.

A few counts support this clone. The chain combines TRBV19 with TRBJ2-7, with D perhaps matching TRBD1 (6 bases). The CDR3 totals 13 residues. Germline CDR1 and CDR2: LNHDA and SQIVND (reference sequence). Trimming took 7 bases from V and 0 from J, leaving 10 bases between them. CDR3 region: CASMDSNSYEQYF. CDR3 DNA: TGTGCCAGTATGGACAGCAACTCCTACGAGCAGTACTTC.

The CDR3 protein is CASSSQGAPGANVLTF. CDR3 bases: TGTGCCAGCAGCTCACAGGGGGCCCCTGGGGCCAACGTCCTGACTTTC. The chain employs TRBV11-3 and TRBJ2-6, with 9 positions matching TRBD1. Losses at the gene ends were 4 bases for V and 2 bases for J; bases not matched to a gene: 3. The CDR3 is 16 residues long. Germline values: CDR1 SGHNT, CDR2 YENEEA.

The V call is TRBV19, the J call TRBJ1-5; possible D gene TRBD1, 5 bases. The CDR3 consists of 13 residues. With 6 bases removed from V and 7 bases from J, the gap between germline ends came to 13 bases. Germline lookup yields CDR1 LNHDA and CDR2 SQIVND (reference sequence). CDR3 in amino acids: CASSRGGNQPQHF. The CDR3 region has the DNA TGTGCCAGTAGCCGGGGGGGGAACCAGCCCCAGCATTTT.

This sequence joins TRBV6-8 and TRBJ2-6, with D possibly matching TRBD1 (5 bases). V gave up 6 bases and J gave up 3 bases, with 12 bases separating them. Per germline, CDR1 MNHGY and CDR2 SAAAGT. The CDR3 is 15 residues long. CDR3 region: CASSPQGSGANVLTF. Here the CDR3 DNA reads TGTGCCAGCAGCCCGCAGGGAAGTGGGGCCAACGTCCTGACTTTC.

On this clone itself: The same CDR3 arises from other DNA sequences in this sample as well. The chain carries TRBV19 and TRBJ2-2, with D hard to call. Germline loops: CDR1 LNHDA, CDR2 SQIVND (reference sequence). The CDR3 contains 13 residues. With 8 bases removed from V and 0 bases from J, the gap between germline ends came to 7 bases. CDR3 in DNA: TGTGCCAGTTCCAACCCGAACACCGGGGAGCTGTTTTTT. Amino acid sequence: CASSNPNTGELFF.

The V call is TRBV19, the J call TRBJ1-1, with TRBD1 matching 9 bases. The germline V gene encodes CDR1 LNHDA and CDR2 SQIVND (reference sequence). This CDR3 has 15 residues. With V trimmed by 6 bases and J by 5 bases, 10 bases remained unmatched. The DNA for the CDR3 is TGTGCCAGTAGGACCACAGGGGGCAGGGGTACTGAAGCTTTCTTT. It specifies CASRTTGGRGTEAFF.

CDR3 bases: TGTGCTAGTGGCTTACAGGGGGCTTTATCTGAAGCTTTCTTT. Translation: CASGLQGALSEAFF. The chain carries TRBV12-5 and TRBJ1-1, with 9 nucleotides matching TRBD1. V gave up 6 bases and J gave up 6 bases; unmatched junction bases: 8. The CDR3 sequence is 14 residues long. The germline V gene has CDR1 LGHNT and CDR2 FRNRAP.

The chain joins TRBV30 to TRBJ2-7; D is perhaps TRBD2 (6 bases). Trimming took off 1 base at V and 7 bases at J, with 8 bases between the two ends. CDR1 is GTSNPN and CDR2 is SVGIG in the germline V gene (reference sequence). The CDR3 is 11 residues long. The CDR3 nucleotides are TGTGCCTGGAGTGCGGGAGTAGAGCAGTACTTC. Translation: CAWSAGVEQYF.

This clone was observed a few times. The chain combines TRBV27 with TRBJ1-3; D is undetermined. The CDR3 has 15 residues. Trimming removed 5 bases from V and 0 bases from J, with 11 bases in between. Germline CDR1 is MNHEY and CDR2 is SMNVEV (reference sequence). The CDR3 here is CASSTEGYSGNTIYF. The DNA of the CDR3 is TGTGCCAGCAGTACGGAGGGCTACTCTGGAAACACCATATATTTT.

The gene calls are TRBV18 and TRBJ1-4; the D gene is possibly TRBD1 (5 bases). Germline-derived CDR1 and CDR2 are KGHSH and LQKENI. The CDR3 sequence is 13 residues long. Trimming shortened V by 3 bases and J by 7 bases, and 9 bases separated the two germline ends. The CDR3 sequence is CASSPEGLEKLFF. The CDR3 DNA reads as TGTGCCAGCTCACCCGAGGGACTTGAAAAACTGTTTTTT.

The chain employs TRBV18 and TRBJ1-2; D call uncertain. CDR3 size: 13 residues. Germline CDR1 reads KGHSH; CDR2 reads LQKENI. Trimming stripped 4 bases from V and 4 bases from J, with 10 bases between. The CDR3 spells CASSLGNSYGYTF. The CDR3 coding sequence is TGTGCCAGCTCACTGGGTAATTCCTATGGCTACACCTTC.

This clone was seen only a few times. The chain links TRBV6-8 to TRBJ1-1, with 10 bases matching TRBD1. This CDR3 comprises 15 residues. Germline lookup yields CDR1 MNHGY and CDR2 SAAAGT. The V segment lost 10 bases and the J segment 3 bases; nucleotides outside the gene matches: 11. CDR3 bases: TGTGCCATCATTGACGACAGGGGGCTGGACACTGAAGCTTTCTTT. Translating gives CAIIDDRGLDTEAFF.

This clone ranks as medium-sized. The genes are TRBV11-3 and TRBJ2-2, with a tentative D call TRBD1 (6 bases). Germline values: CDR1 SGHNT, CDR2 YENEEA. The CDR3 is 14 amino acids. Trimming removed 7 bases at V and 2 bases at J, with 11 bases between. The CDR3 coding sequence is TGTGCCAGCATGCTACAGGGTAACACCGGGGAGCTGTTTTTT. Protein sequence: CASMLQGNTGELFF.